This entry is about one TCR beta chain. The target antigen is unknown. The CDR3 consists of 18 residues. Germline CDR1 LNHNV, CDR2 YYDKDF (reference sequence). Deletions cut 1 base from V and 0 bases from J, with 13 bases between. The time point is: persistent/refractory GD, antithyroid drugs over 5 years with positive TRAb. Extracted RNA from PBMCs served as the source of the TCR library. HTBI primers from iRepertoire and Arm-PCR of CDR3 regions yielded the TCR beta libraries. TCRdb ran MiXCR on the multiplex PCR reads and lists one entry per CDR3 protein. The data hold approximately 400,000 distinct CDR3 sequences, with around 24% observed a single time. The data derive from a study of regulatory T cells in long-lasting Graves disease. Whole-study results and caveats: Persistent disease was characterized by preferential usage of TRBV28, TRBJ1-2 and TRBJ2-5. The study found lower TCR diversity in persistent Graves' patients than in newly diagnosed ones. Comparison showed that persistent patients shared more public clonotypes (under 3,000) than new patients (about 970).

The specimen comprised peripheral blood mononuclear cells (PBMCs), sampled when the disease was refractory, from a patient treated with antithyroid drugs. The chain carries TRBV15 and TRBJ1-6; tentatively, D is TRBD1 (6 bases). The TCR sequence derives from a female donor with Graves disease. CDR3 residues: CATSRASQGTSYNSPLHF. CDR3 DNA sequence: TGTGCCACCAGCAGAGCGTCACAGGGAACCTCCTATAATTCACCCCTCCACTTT.